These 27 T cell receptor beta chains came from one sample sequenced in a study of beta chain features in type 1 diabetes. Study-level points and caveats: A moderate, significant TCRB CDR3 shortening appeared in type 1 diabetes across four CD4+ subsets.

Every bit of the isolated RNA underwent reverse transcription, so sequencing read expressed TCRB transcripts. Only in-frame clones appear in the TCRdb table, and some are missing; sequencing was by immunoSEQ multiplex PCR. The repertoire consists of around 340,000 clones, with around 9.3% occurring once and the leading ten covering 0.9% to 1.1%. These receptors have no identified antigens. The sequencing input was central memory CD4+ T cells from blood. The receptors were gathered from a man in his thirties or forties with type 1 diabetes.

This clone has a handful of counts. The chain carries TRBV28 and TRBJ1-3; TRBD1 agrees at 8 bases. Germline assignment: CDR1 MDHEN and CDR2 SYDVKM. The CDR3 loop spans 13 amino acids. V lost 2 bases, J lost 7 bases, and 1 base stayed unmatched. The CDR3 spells CASSLQGANTIYF. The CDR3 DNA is TGTGCCAGCAGTTTACAGGGGGCGAACACCATATATTTT.

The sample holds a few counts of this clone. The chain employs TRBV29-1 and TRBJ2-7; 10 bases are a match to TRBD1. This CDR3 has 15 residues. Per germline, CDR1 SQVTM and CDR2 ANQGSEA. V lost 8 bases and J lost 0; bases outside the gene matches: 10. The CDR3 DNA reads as TGCAGCACTAGGACCGGGACAGGGGCCTCCTACGAGCAGTACTTC. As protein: CSTRTGTGASYEQYF.

The CDR3 DNA reads as TGCAGCGTTGTTGCGGGGGGACGGATTGAGACCCAGTACTTC. This sequence encodes CSVVAGGRIETQYF. The chain employs TRBV29-1 and TRBJ2-5, with 8 bases matching TRBD2. This CDR3 has 14 amino acids. V lost 4 bases, J lost 5 bases, and 9 bases stayed unmatched. CDR1 SQVTM and CDR2 ANQGSEA come from the germline V gene.

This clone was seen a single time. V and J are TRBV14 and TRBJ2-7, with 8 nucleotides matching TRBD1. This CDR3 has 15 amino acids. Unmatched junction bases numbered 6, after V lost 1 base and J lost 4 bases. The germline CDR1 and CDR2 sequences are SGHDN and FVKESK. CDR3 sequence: CASSQVPGGSYEQYF. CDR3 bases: TGTGCCAGCAGCCAAGTGCCAGGGGGCTCATACGAGCAGTACTTC.

DNA of the CDR3: TGTGCCAGCAGCGTAGGAGGGACAGGGATTTTTGGCTACACCTTC. This encodes CASSVGGTGIFGYTF. The V and J genes are TRBV9 and TRBJ1-2; 9 bases are a match to TRBD1. Germline V gives CDR1 SGDLS, CDR2 YYNGEE. V shed 0 bases, J shed 7 bases, and the junction held 7 bases outside the gene matches. CDR3 length: 15 amino acids.

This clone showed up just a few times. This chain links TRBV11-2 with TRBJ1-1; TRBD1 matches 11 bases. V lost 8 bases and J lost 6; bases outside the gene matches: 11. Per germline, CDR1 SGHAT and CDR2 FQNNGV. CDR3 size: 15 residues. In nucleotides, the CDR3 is TGTGCCAGCGGCCGACCGGACAGGGGGCCGGCTGAAGCTTTCTTT. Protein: CASGRPDRGPAEAFF. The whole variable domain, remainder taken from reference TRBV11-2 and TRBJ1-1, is EAGVAQSPRYKIIEKRQSVAFWCNPISGHATLYWYQQILGQGPKLLIQFQNNGVVDDSQLPKDRFSAERLKGVDSTLKIQPAKLEDSAVYLCASGRPDRGPAEAFFGQGTRLTVV.

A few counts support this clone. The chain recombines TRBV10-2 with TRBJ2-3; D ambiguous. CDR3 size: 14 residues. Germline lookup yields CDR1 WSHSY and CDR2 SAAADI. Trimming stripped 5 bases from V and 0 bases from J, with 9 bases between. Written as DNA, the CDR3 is TGCGCCAGCAGTCTCTCCTCTAGCACAGATACGCAGTATTTT. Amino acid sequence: CASSLSSSTDTQYF.

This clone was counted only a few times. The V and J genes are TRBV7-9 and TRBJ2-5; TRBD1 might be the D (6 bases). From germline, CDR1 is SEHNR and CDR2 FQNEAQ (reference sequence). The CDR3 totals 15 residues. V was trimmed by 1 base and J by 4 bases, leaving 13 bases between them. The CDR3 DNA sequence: TGTGCCAGCAGCTTAGGAACAGGGTTCCGAGAGACCCAGTACTTC. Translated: CASSLGTGFRETQYF.

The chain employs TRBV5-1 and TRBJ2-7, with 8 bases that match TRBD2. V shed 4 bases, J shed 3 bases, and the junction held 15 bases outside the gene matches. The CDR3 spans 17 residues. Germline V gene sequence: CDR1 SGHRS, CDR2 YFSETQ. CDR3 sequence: CASSAGGVGSNLYEQYF. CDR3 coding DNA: TGCGCCAGCAGCGCGGGGGGCGTGGGCAGCAACCTCTACGAGCAGTACTTC.

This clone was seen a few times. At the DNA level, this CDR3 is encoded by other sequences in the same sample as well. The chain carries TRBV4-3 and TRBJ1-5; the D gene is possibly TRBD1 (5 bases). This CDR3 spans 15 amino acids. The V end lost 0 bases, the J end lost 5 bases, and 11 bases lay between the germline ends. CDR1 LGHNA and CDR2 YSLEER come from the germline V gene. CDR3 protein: CASSQDRGPYQPQHF. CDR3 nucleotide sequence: TGCGCCAGCAGCCAAGATCGGGGACCGTATCAGCCCCAGCATTTT.

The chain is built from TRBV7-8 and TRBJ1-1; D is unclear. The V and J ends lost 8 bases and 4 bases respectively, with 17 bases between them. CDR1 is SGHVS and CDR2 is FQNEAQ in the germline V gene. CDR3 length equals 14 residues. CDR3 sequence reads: CASCSTVRGTEAFF. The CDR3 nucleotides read TGTGCCAGCTGCTCGACGGTACGTGGCACTGAAGCTTTCTTT.

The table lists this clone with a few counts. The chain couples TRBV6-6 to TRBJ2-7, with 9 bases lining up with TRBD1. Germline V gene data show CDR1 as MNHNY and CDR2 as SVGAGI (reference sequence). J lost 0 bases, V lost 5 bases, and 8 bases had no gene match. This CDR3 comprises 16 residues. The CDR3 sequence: CASSHMGQGSSYEQYF. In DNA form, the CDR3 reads TGTGCCAGCAGTCACATGGGACAGGGAAGCTCCTACGAGCAGTACTTC.

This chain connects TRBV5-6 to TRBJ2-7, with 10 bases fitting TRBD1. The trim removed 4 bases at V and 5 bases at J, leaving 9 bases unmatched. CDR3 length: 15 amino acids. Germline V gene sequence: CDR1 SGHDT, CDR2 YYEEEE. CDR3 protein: CASSRAGQGFHEQYF. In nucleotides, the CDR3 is TGTGCCAGCAGCCGGGCGGGACAGGGGTTCCACGAGCAGTACTTC.

CDR3 coding DNA: TGTGCCAGCACCGTTGGGACAGGGAGTGAAAAACTGTTTTTT. It is translated as CASTVGTGSEKLFF. V gene TRBV7-2 combines with J gene TRBJ1-4; 9 positions agree with TRBD1. Germline assignment: CDR1 SGHTA and CDR2 FQGNSA. CDR3 length: 14 amino acids. V lost 7 bases and J lost 7; bases outside the gene matches: 7.

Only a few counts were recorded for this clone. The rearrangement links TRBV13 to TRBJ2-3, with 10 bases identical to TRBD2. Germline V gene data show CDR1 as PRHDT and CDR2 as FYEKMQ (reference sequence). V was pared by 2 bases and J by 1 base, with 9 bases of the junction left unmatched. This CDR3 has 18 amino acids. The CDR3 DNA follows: TGTGCCAGCAGCTTACGGAGCGGGGGGGACCTCGGCACAGATACGCAGTATTTT. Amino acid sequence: CASSLRSGGDLGTDTQYF.

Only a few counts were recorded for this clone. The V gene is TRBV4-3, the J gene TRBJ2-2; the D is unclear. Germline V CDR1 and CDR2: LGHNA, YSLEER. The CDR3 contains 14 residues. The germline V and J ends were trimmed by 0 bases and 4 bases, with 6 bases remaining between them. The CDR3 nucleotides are TGCGCCAGCAGCCAAGATTGGTCCACCGGGGAGCTGTTTTTT. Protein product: CASSQDWSTGELFF.

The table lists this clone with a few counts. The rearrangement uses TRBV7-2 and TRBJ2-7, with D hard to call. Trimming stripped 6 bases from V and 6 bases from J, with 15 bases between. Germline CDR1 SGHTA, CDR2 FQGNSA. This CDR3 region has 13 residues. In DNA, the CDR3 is TGTGCCAGCAGTTATTACATTGACCTCGAGCAGTACTTC. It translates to CASSYYIDLEQYF.

CDR3 bases: TGTGCCAGCTCACCAACACAGGGCACCAATCAGCCCCAGCATTTT. This codes for CASSPTQGTNQPQHF. The V call is TRBV18, the J call TRBJ1-5; the D gene is possibly TRBD1 (6 bases). Per germline, CDR1 KGHSH and CDR2 LQKENI. V shed 2 bases and J shed 3 bases, with 11 bases lying between them. The length of the CDR3 is 15 residues.

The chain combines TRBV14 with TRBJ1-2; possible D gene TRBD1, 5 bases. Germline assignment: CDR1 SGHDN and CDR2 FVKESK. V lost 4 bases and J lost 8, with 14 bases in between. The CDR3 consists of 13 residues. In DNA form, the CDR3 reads TGTGCCAGCAGCCTCCGGTTAGGGGACGGCTACACCTTC. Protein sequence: CASSLRLGDGYTF.

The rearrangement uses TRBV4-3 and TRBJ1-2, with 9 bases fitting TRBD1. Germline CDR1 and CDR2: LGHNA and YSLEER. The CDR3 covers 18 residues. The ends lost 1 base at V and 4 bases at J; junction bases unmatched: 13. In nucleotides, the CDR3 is TGCGCCAGCAGCCAAGTGGTCGTAGGGACAGGGTTCCCCTATGGCTACACCTTC. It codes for CASSQVVVGTGFPYGYTF.

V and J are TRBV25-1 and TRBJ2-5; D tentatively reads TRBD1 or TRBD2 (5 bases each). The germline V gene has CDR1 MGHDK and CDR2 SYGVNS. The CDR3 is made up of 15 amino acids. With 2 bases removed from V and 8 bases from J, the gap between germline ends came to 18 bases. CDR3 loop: CASSERGTLKGTQYF. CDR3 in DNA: TGTGCCAGCAGTGAAAGAGGGACCCTTAAGGGTACCCAGTACTTC.

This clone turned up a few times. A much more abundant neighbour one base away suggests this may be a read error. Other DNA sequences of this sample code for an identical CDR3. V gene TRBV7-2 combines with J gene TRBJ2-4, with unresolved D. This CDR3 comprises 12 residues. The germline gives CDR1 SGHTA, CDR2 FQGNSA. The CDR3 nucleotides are TGTGCCAGCAGCCTAGCCAAAAACATTCAGTACTTC. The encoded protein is CASSLAKNIQYF.

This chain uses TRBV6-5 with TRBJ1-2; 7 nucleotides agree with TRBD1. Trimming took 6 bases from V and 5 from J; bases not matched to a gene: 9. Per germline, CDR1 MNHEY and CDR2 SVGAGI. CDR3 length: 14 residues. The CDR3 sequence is CASSPGTAVYGYTF. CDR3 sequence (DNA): TGTGCCAGCAGCCCCGGGACAGCAGTATATGGCTACACCTTC.

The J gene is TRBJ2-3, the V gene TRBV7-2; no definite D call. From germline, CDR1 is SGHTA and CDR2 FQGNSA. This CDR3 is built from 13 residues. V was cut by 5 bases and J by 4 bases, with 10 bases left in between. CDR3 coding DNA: TGTGCCAGCAGCCAGAACCAGGCAGATACGCAGTATTTT. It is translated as CASSQNQADTQYF.

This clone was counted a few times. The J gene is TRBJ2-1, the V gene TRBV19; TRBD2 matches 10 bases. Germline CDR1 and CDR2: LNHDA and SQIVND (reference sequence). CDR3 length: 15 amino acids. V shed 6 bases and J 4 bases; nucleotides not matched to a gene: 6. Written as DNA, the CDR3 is TGTGCCAGTAGAAAGGGACTAGCGCATTACAATGAGCAGTTCTTC. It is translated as CASRKGLAHYNEQFF.

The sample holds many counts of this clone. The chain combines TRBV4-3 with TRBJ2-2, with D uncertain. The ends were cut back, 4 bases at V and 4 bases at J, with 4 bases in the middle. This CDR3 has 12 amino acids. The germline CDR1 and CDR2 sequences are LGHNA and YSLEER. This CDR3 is CASSPSTGELFF. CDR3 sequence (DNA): TGCGCCAGCAGCCCCTCCACCGGGGAGCTGTTTTTT.

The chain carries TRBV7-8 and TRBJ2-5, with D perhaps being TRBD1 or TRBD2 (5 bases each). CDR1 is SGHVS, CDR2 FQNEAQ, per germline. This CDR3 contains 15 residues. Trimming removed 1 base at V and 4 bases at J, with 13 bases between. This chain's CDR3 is CASSLGAGTAETQYF. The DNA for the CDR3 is TGTGCCAGCAGCTTAGGGGCCGGGACGGCAGAGACCCAGTACTTC.